One and the same sample provided the 21 T cell receptor beta chains below, sequenced in a study of shared clonotypes between healthy human individuals. CD45RO-negative, CCR7-positively selected cells formed the naive CD8 fraction, excluding terminally differentiated effector memory CD45RA+ cells. Sequenced by immunoSEQ multiplex PCR; TCRdb stores in-frame clones only, minus some. The table has around 2.1 million clones, about 92% seen once; the top ten hold 1.7%. Sequenced sample: naive CD8+ T cells from PBMCs. These receptors came from a man between 18 and 29 years old in good health. Some clones in this sample may be carry-over from other donors' samples.

The chain combines TRBV7-9 with TRBJ1-2; possible D gene TRBD1, 6 bases. The CDR3 has 14 residues. Germline CDR1 SEHNR, CDR2 FQNEAQ (reference sequence). Trimming took off 3 bases at V and 13 bases at J, with 21 bases between the two ends. CDR3 nucleotide sequence: TGTGCCAGCAGCTTTGAGCCCACAGGGACCTCCGCCACCTTC. Its protein is CASSFEPTGTSATF.

The CDR3, as DNA: TGTGCCAGCAGCTTGGAGGGTAGGAACACTGAAGCTTTCTTT. Protein product: CASSLEGRNTEAFF. The chain uses TRBV7-9 and TRBJ1-1; D ambiguous. CDR3 length: 14 residues. The V gene lost 3 bases and the J gene lost 1 base, with 9 bases spanning the gap. The V gene's germline CDR1 is SEHNR and CDR2 FQNEAQ (reference sequence).

This clone has only one observation. The chain carries TRBV4-2 and TRBJ2-2; D is unclear. CDR3 length equals 14 residues. Germline V gene sequence: CDR1 LGHNA, CDR2 YNFKEQ. V lost 0 bases and J lost 4, with 6 bases in between. For the CDR3, the DNA is TGTGCCAGCAGCCAAGAGGGAACCACCGGGGAGCTGTTTTTT. Protein sequence: CASSQEGTTGELFF.

The sample holds many counts of this clone. V is TRBV7-9 and J is TRBJ2-1; unclear D gene. CDR1 and CDR2 from the germline V gene are SEHNR and FQNEAQ (reference sequence). Trimming took off 5 bases at V and 3 bases at J, with 5 bases between the two ends. The CDR3 runs 12 residues. The CDR3: CASSPHYNEQFF. In DNA, the CDR3 is TGTGCCAGCAGCCCCCACTACAATGAGCAGTTCTTC.

The gene calls are TRBV10-2 and TRBJ2-7; 11 bases are a match to TRBD1. The V gene's germline CDR1 is WSHSY and CDR2 SAAADI. V lost 2 bases and J lost 2; bases outside the gene matches: 2. CDR3 length: 15 amino acids. The CDR3 here is CASSEPGQGAYEQYF. The CDR3 nucleotides read TGCGCCAGCAGTGAGCCGGGACAGGGGGCCTACGAGCAGTACTTC.

The chain recombines TRBV27 with TRBJ1-2; no clear D. Germline CDR1 reads MNHEY; CDR2 reads SMNVEV (reference sequence). CDR3 length: 13 residues. With 5 bases removed from V and 3 bases from J, the gap between germline ends came to 10 bases. CDR3 bases: TGTGCCAGCAGTCCCCGGGTCCACTATGGCTACACCTTC. It codes for CASSPRVHYGYTF.

This clone was seen only once. The rearrangement links TRBV5-4 to TRBJ2-1; D remains ambiguous. Trimming left V 0 bases short and J 9 bases short, with 7 bases between. Germline V gene data show CDR1 as SGHNT and CDR2 as YYREEE (reference sequence). There are 12 residues in the CDR3. CDR3 nucleotides: TGTGCCAGCAGCTTGGGGTCCACTGAGCAGTTCTTC. Amino acid sequence: CASSLGSTEQFF.

This chain's CDR3 is CASSNTSGRNTGELFF. The CDR3, as DNA: TGTGCCAGCAGCAACACTAGCGGGCGGAACACCGGGGAGCTGTTTTTT. The genes are TRBV13 and TRBJ2-2, with TRBD2 matching 9 bases. Germline V gene sequence: CDR1 PRHDT, CDR2 FYEKMQ (reference sequence). Unmatched junction bases numbered 5, after V lost 5 bases and J lost 1 base. The CDR3 runs to 16 residues.

V and J are TRBV2 and TRBJ2-5; D is possibly TRBD2 (5 bases). V dropped 0 bases and J dropped 3 bases, with 14 bases sitting between them. Germline V gives CDR1 SNHLY, CDR2 FYNNEI. The CDR3 covers 16 residues. The CDR3 loop reads CASSEAPTRSKETQYF. Here the CDR3 DNA reads TGTGCCAGCAGTGAAGCACCTACTAGGAGCAAAGAGACCCAGTACTTC.

About this clone itself: The identical CDR3 is also encoded by other nucleotide sequences in the sample. The genes are TRBV7-9 and TRBJ1-2; 8 bases match TRBD1. V was pared by 1 base and J by 5 bases, with 6 bases of the junction left unmatched. Germline-derived CDR1 and CDR2 are SEHNR and FQNEAQ (reference sequence). The CDR3 consists of 15 residues. DNA of the CDR3: TGTGCCAGCAGCTTAGGACAGGGGATAGGGTATGGCTACACCTTC. Translated: CASSLGQGIGYGYTF.

The chain carries TRBV9 and TRBJ1-2; the D gene is possibly TRBD1 (6 bases). This CDR3 has 17 residues. CDR1 and CDR2 (germline): SGDLS, YYNGEE. The V and J ends lost 5 bases and 0 bases respectively, with 20 bases between them. Written as DNA, the CDR3 is TGTGCCAGCAGTGCGGGCACAGGGTACCAATCTAACTATGGCTACACCTTC. Translated, it gives CASSAGTGYQSNYGYTF.

V gene TRBV29-1 combines with J gene TRBJ2-2; maybe TRBD1 (5 bases). CDR3 length: 13 amino acids. Germline V gene data show CDR1 as SQVTM and CDR2 as ANQGSEA. The V gene lost 5 bases and the J gene lost 5 bases, with 12 bases spanning the gap. Here the CDR3 DNA reads TGCAGCGTTCTAGGGGCTGGGACCGGGGAGCTGTTTTTT. Translation gives CSVLGAGTGELFF.

J is TRBJ1-1 and V is TRBV19; D might be TRBD1 (6 bases). Per the germline V gene, CDR1 is LNHDA and CDR2 is SQIVND (reference sequence). V was trimmed by 3 bases and J by 6 bases, leaving 8 bases between them. The CDR3 covers 12 residues. The CDR3 loop reads CASSIDRSEAFF. CDR3 in DNA: TGTGCCAGTAGTATCGACAGGTCTGAAGCTTTCTTT.

The genes are TRBV5-1 and TRBJ1-1; no clear D. This CDR3 spans 14 amino acids. The germline CDR1 and CDR2 sequences are SGHRS and YFSETQ. V was pared by 1 base and J by 1 base, with 8 bases between. CDR3 protein: CASSLNSRNTEAFF. The CDR3 nucleotides are TGCGCCAGCAGCTTGAATAGCAGGAACACTGAAGCTTTCTTT.

This chain connects TRBV4-3 to TRBJ2-7, with 7 bases that match TRBD1. The CDR3 runs to 18 residues. Trimming took 2 bases from V and 5 from J; bases not matched to a gene: 18. Germline V lookup: CDR1 LGHNA, CDR2 YSLEER. CDR3 protein: CASSQNRQGVGLYHEQYF. CDR3 bases: TGCGCCAGCAGCCAAAATAGACAGGGTGTTGGTCTTTACCACGAGCAGTACTTC.

CDR3 region: CASSLVPGQHYEQYF. The CDR3 DNA follows: TGTGCCAGCAGCTTAGTTCCGGGACAGCACTACGAGCAGTACTTC. The chain carries TRBV7-9 and TRBJ2-7, with TRBD1 identical over 7 bases. The CDR3 has 15 amino acids. The germline gives CDR1 SEHNR, CDR2 FQNEAQ (reference sequence). V lost 1 base to trimming and J lost 3 bases; unmatched junction nucleotides: 6.

This chain connects TRBV28 to TRBJ2-3, with 7 bases aligning to TRBD2. V trimming: 5 bases; J trimming: 6 bases; junction bases outside the gene matches: 20. Germline CDR1 and CDR2: MDHEN and SYDVKM. This CDR3 spans 18 amino acids. In DNA, the CDR3 is TGTGCCAGCAGTCCCCTCGGGGCTAGCGGATTAAACACGGATACGCAGTATTTT. It yields the protein CASSPLGASGLNTDTQYF. The complete variable domain, with remaining parts taken from reference TRBV28 and TRBJ2-3, reads DVKVTQSSRYLVKRTGEKVFLECVQDMDHENMFWYRQDPGLGLRLIYFSYDVKMKEKGDIPEGYSVSREKKERFSLILESASTNQTSMYLCASSPLGASGLNTDTQYFGPGTRLTVL.

The gene calls are TRBV27 and TRBJ2-1, with 11 nucleotides matching TRBD2. Germline V gene lookup returns CDR1 MNHEY and CDR2 SMNVEV (reference sequence). V was clipped by 3 bases and J by 0 bases; unmatched bases: 10. The CDR3 is 19 amino acids. The DNA for the CDR3 is TGTGCCAGCAGTTTCCTCGGGACTAGCGGTATCAGCTCCTACAATGAGCAGTTCTTC. This translates into CASSFLGTSGISSYNEQFF.

The chain links TRBV7-6 to TRBJ2-2; D unresolved. CDR1 is SGHVS and CDR2 is FNYEAQ in the germline V gene. V was shortened by 1 base and J by 4 bases, with 13 bases between the two germline ends. The CDR3 length is 16 residues. The CDR3 DNA follows: TGTGCCAGCAGCTTAGGGGCGGTTGCGCCCACCGGGGAGCTGTTTTTT. Translated: CASSLGAVAPTGELFF.

The chain uses TRBV11-2 and TRBJ2-7; no reliable D call. V lost 7 bases and J 1 base, leaving 8 bases between the germline ends. Germline lookup yields CDR1 SGHAT and CDR2 FQNNGV. CDR3 length: 12 residues. This CDR3 reads CASNPLSYEQYF. The CDR3 nucleotides are TGTGCCAGCAATCCCCTATCCTACGAGCAGTACTTC.

The gene calls are TRBV7-9 and TRBJ1-1; D gene ambiguous. The ends were cut back, 2 bases at V and 8 bases at J, with 15 bases in the middle. Germline CDR1 is SEHNR and CDR2 is FQNEAQ (reference sequence). The CDR3 totals 14 residues. CDR3 sequence reads: CASSLSFEQEEAFF. CDR3 nucleotide sequence: TGTGCCAGCAGCTTATCCTTTGAGCAGGAGGAAGCTTTCTTT.